Listed here are 13 T cell receptor beta chains from one sample, sequenced in a study of blood T cell repertoires in COVID-19. Produced via immunoSEQ multiplex PCR; TCRdb's table is partial and in-frame only. The table includes over 70,000 clones, approximately 84% detected once. Sequencing input: peripheral blood. Every receptor here comes from a man aged 60 to 69 with COVID-19, enrolled during active disease.

The chain is built from TRBV28 and TRBJ2-2; the match to TRBD1 covers 9 bases. Germline trimming cut 10 bases from V and 2 bases from J; bases unmatched to any gene: 14. The V gene's germline CDR1 is MDHEN and CDR2 SYDVKM. This CDR3 spans 17 amino acids. The CDR3: CATSPFPGQGNTGELFF. Here the CDR3 DNA reads TGTGCCACTTCCCCCTTTCCGGGACAGGGTAACACCGGGGAGCTGTTTTTT.

This clone was observed once. This chain uses TRBV5-1 with TRBJ2-7; possible D gene TRBD2, 6 bases. This CDR3 has 13 amino acids. With 4 bases removed from V and 3 bases from J, the gap between germline ends came to 11 bases. Germline CDR1 and CDR2: SGHRS and YFSETQ. In DNA form, the CDR3 reads TGCGCCAGCAGCGCCGGGGGTTACTACGAGCAGTACTTC. It yields the protein CASSAGGYYEQYF.

The gene calls are TRBV7-9 and TRBJ2-5; 9 nucleotides match TRBD1. The CDR3 length is 14 residues. Germline values: CDR1 SEHNR, CDR2 FQNEAQ (reference sequence). The V segment lost 5 bases and the J segment 3 bases; nucleotides outside the gene matches: 4. This CDR3 is CASSPGQGKETQYF. The CDR3 nucleotides are TGTGCCAGCAGCCCGGGACAGGGAAAAGAGACCCAGTACTTC.

V gene TRBV29-1 combines with J gene TRBJ2-5; 9 bases align to TRBD2. CDR3 length: 13 amino acids. Germline-derived CDR1 and CDR2 are SQVTM and ANQGSEA. V shed 7 bases, J shed 5 bases, and the junction held 8 bases outside the gene matches. CDR3: CSAVAGVGETQYF. CDR3 nucleotide sequence: TGCAGCGCCGTAGCGGGAGTGGGGGAGACCCAGTACTTC.

This chain connects TRBV12-2 to TRBJ1-5; the table gives TRBD1 as D, unverified against the DNA. TRBV12-2 is listed as a pseudogene. The CDR3 is made up of 15 amino acids. The CDR3 DNA is TGTGCAAGTCGCACAGGGACACATAGCAATCAGCCCCAGCATTTT. This translates into CASRTGTHSNQPQHF.

This clone has just one count. The chain couples TRBV21-1 to TRBJ2-5; the D segment call TRBD1 is taken from the table without a DNA check. TRBV21-1 is a recognized pseudogene. The CDR3 is 15 residues long. This CDR3 is CASRPPRGYQETQYF. The CDR3 DNA is TGTGCCAGCAGACCACCCAGGGGGTACCAAGAGACCCAGTACTTC.

This clone appeared a single time. The chain has TRBV2 and TRBJ1-6, with 7 nucleotides matching TRBD1. The V gene end was trimmed by 7 bases and the J gene end by 6 bases; junction bases not matched to a gene: 9. The V gene's germline CDR1 is SNHLY and CDR2 FYNNEI. The CDR3 contains 15 residues. The CDR3 DNA sequence: TGTGCCAGCACTGGGACAGCACGGGGTAATTCACCCCTCCACTTT. This sequence encodes CASTGTARGNSPLHF.

This clone has a single count. The rearrangement links TRBV28 to TRBJ2-1; D ambiguous. Germline loops: CDR1 MDHEN, CDR2 SYDVKM. The CDR3 is 11 residues long. The germline V and J ends were trimmed by 6 bases and 5 bases, with 5 bases remaining between them. CDR3 sequence (DNA): TGTGCCAGCAGAACAAACAATGAGCAGTTCTTC. As protein: CASRTNNEQFF.

The J gene is TRBJ1-4, the V gene TRBV27; D remains ambiguous. In germline, CDR1 is MNHEY, CDR2 SMNVEV (reference sequence). This CDR3 spans 15 amino acids. V was pared by 3 bases and J by 0 bases, with 8 bases between. The CDR3, as DNA: TGTGCCAGCAGTTTTCATGGAGCAACTAATGAAAAACTGTTTTTT. Its translation is CASSFHGATNEKLFF.

In regard to this clone: Other DNA sequences in this specimen translate into the identical CDR3. The genes are TRBV18 and TRBJ2-2, with 9 bases fitting TRBD1. With 1 base clipped from V and 3 bases from J, the junction kept 0 bases outside the gene matches. Germline lookup yields CDR1 KGHSH and CDR2 LQKENI. CDR3 length equals 15 residues. CDR3 DNA: TGTGCCAGCTCACCACGACAGGGGGACACCGGGGAGCTGTTTTTT. Its translation is CASSPRQGDTGELFF.

The chain employs TRBV5-4 and TRBJ2-3; D gene ambiguous. V lost 5 bases to trimming and J lost 0 bases, with 19 bases between them. The germline V gene encodes CDR1 SGHNT and CDR2 YYREEE (reference sequence). This CDR3 has 17 amino acids. The CDR3 DNA is TGTGCCAGCAGTAGAGATTACCGAAGTACTAGCACAGATACGCAGTATTTT. As protein: CASSRDYRSTSTDTQYF.

The V gene is TRBV6-5, the J gene TRBJ1-2; TRBD1 might be the D (5 bases). This CDR3 region has 13 residues. V was shortened by 5 bases and J by 5 bases, with 12 bases between the two germline ends. Per the germline V gene, CDR1 is MNHEY and CDR2 is SVGAGI. CDR3 sequence (DNA): TGTGCCAGCAGTATTGCAGGGATGTATGGCTACACCTTC. Residues: CASSIAGMYGYTF.

This chain joins TRBV6-4 and TRBJ1-1; D is undetermined. Germline V gives CDR1 MRHNA, CDR2 SNTAGT. CDR3 length: 15 residues. V lost 6 bases and J lost 0, with 14 bases in between. CDR3 residues: CASSSVGGMNTEAFF. CDR3 coding DNA: TGTGCCAGCAGCTCCGTCGGAGGCATGAACACTGAAGCTTTCTTT.